This paragraph reports one T cell receptor (beta chain). The source of the sample is a study of cytomegalovirus exposure and HLA in healthy donors. 60 Vbeta and 13 Jbeta primers were used in PCR. Measured with immunoSEQ multiplex PCR; TCRdb has only the in-frame clones, and not every one. The table lists just over 150,000 clones. Sequencing was carried out using PBMCs. The sequence derives from a man aged 30 to 45 in good health and CMV-seronegative.

The CDR3 loop is CASSPLGRRDGYTF. The CDR3 bases are TGTGCCAGCAGCCCTCTGGGGCGCAGAGATGGCTACACCTTC. The V call is TRBV5-4, the J call TRBJ1-2; D possibly corresponds to TRBD1 (5 bases). The CDR3 has 14 amino acids. Germline V lookup: CDR1 SGHNT, CDR2 YYREEE (reference sequence). V shed 4 bases and J shed 6 bases, with 16 bases lying between them.